A selection of T cell receptor beta chains follows, all from one sample in a study of T cell responses to AZD1222 COVID-19 vaccine. Only in-frame clones appear in the TCRdb table, and some are missing; sequencing was by immunoSEQ multiplex PCR. In the table there are tens of thousands of clones, more than 65% of which are singletons. The input for sequencing was peripheral blood, taken on day 0 of AZD1222 vaccination. All receptors derive from an adult in good health. Both conserved end residues are part of each CDR3. The D gene is left open where the match is weak. Clone size is stated in some rows and not others, as once, few, many or a class when expanded.

cdr3_nt cdr3_aa d_call j_call clone_size v_call
TGTGCCAGCAGTGGACAGGGAGAAGGGATCTATGGCTACACCTTC CASSGQGEGIYGYTF TRBD1 TRBJ1-2 once TRBV2
TGTGCCAGCAGCCCAACTAGCGGGGATGAGCAGTTCTTC CASSPTSGDEQFF TRBD2 TRBJ2-1 . TRBV6-6
TGTGCCAGCAGCTTGATCGAGAATTCACCCCTCCACTTT CASSLIENSPLHF . TRBJ1-6 few TRBV7-3
TGTGCCGTCGGCACGGGTTCAAATAGCAATCAGCCCCAGCATTTT CAVGTGSNSNQPQHF . TRBJ1-5 . TRBV7-9
TGTGCCACCCGACAGGGGAGGGACGACGAGCAGTACTTC CATRQGRDDEQYF . TRBJ2-7 . TRBV10-3
TGTGCCAGCAGCTTAATGTTAGCTTCCTACAATGAGCAGTTCTTC CASSLMLASYNEQFF . TRBJ2-1 once TRBV7-3
TGTGCCAGCGGCCGAGACAGGGAGACCCAGTACTTC CASGRDRETQYF . TRBJ2-5 . TRBV21-1
TGTGCCAGCAGTTCCCGGACTAGCGGGATGAGAGTGGGCGAGCAGTACTTC CASSSRTSGMRVGEQYF TRBD2 TRBJ2-7 medium-sized TRBV27
TGTGCCAGCAGCTTGCGTGAGACCCAGTACTTC CASSLRETQYF . TRBJ2-5 . TRBV5-6
TGTGCCAGCAGTAAGGGTTTGAGGGTAGGGGGGAACACTGAAGCTTTCTTT CASSKGLRVGGNTEAFF . TRBJ1-1 . TRBV27
TGTGCTAGTGGAGCCGGGACTAGCGGGATTTTTTACCAAGAGACCCAGTACTTC CASGAGTSGIFYQETQYF TRBD2 TRBJ2-5 many TRBV12-5
TGTGCCAGCAGCCTCTCCGGGGAGAGGGACACTGAAGCTTTCTTT CASSLSGERDTEAFF . TRBJ1-1 . TRBV13
TGTGCCAGCAGGGCTACAGGGGGCCCCTATGGCTACACCTTC CASRATGGPYGYTF TRBD1 TRBJ1-2 few TRBV6-5
TGTGCCAGAAGCTTGCCACGGTATTTGGCCGGGACAGTTTCTTACAATGAGCAGTTCTTC CARSLPRYLAGTVSYNEQFF TRBD1 TRBJ2-1 . TRBV5-3
TGTGCCAGCAGCCCACCTTCTCTGTACAGGAACACTGAAGCTTTCTTT CASSPPSLYRNTEAFF . TRBJ1-1 . TRBV7-9
TGCGCCAGCAGCCAAGTCCAGGGTCTAGGGTACGAGCAGTACTTC CASSQVQGLGYEQYF . TRBJ2-7 . TRBV4-1
TGTGCCAGCAGCTTAATGGGGGGAGCGAGTGAAAAACTGTTTTTT CASSLMGGASEKLFF . TRBJ1-4 . TRBV7-3
TGCGCCAGCAGCCGGACAGGTGTCCCCTACGAGCAGTACTTC CASSRTGVPYEQYF TRBD1 TRBJ2-7 . TRBV4-1
TGCAGTGCTAGTATACAGGGGACAGGAAACACCATATATTTT CSASIQGTGNTIYF TRBD1 TRBJ1-3 . TRBV20-1
TGTGCCAGCATAGGACAGAACACAGATACGCAGTATTTT CASIGQNTDTQYF . TRBJ2-3 . TRBV12-3/TRBV12-4
TGTGCCAGCAGTTGGACAGGTAGCGGAGATACGCAGTATTTT CASSWTGSGDTQYF . TRBJ2-3 . TRBV6-2/TRBV6-3
TGTGCCAGCAGACAACAGGGCTACAATGAGCAGTTCTTC CASRQQGYNEQFF . TRBJ2-1 . TRBV28
TGTGCCAGCAGCCCGTACAGGGGGCGCGAGGTCACTGAAGCTTTCTTT CASSPYRGREVTEAFF TRBD1 TRBJ1-1 . TRBV6-2/TRBV6-3
TGCGCCAGCAGCCAAGGGCTGAGGGGGCACGAGCAGTACTTC CASSQGLRGHEQYF TRBD1 TRBJ2-7 . TRBV4-1
TGTGCCAGCAGTTCTGGGCCCCGGACGTATGGCTACACCTTC CASSSGPRTYGYTF . TRBJ1-2 . TRBV28
TGTGCCAGCAGCAGGGGGCAGGGGATCTATGGCTACACCTTC CASSRGQGIYGYTF TRBD1 TRBJ1-2 . TRBV7-2
TGTGCCAGCAGCAATATGGACAGGGGGTACGGCTACACCTTC CASSNMDRGYGYTF TRBD1 TRBJ1-2 . TRBV5-4
TGTGCCAGCAGCCCTACCGGGCCTTCAGATACGCAGTATTTT CASSPTGPSDTQYF . TRBJ2-3 . TRBV7-2
TGTGCCAGCCGCCGGACAGGGGAACCCCAAGAGACCCAGTACTTC CASRRTGEPQETQYF TRBD1 TRBJ2-5 . TRBV28
TGTGCCAGCTCACCAGGGGTGGATCAGCCCCAGCATTTT CASSPGVDQPQHF . TRBJ1-5 . TRBV18
TGTGCCAGTAGTATTTCAGGGGCCAGTAACACTGAAGCTTTCTTT CASSISGASNTEAFF . TRBJ1-1 . TRBV19
TGTGCCAGCAGCCCCACTGGTAGTGGGGATGGAAACACCATATATTTT CASSPTGSGDGNTIYF . TRBJ1-3 . TRBV3-1/TRBV3-2
TGTGCCAGCAGCTTAGTTACAGGAAACTATGGCTACACCTTC CASSLVTGNYGYTF . TRBJ1-2 . TRBV11-2
TGTGCCAGCAGCCAAGATATCCGTCAGGGAGGCTACTATGGCTACACCTTC CASSQDIRQGGYYGYTF . TRBJ1-2 . TRBV3-1/TRBV3-2
TGCGCCAGCAGCCAAGATCTCGAGGAAGGGATTAACTATGGCTACACCTTC CASSQDLEEGINYGYTF . TRBJ1-2 . TRBV4-3
TGTGCCAGTAGTTATGCTATAGCTAGCGGAGGAAATGAGCAGTTCTTC CASSYAIASGGNEQFF TRBD2 TRBJ2-1 . TRBV19
TGCGCCAGCAGCTACTTGGACGGGAACACTGAAGCTTTCTTT CASSYLDGNTEAFF . TRBJ1-1 once TRBV5-1
TGTGCCAGCAGCTTGCCGAACACCGGGGAGCTGTTTTTT CASSLPNTGELFF . TRBJ2-2 . TRBV7-2
TGTGCCAGCAGCCCTAGGGGGACTAGCGGGAACGAGCAGTACTTC CASSPRGTSGNEQYF TRBD2 TRBJ2-7 . TRBV7-9